Ten or more counts support the clone carrying this T cell receptor beta chain. Ophthalmopathy donors were characterized by moderate-to-severe activity, CAS of at least 3, NOSPECS of at least 4, and duration under 3 months. Other autoimmune diseases, uncontrolled infections, pregnancy or lactation led to the exclusion of patients. PBMCs were isolated by Ficoll-Paque density gradient centrifugation, using roughly 10 ml of fresh peripheral blood as the starting material. The data stem from a study of Graves' ophthalmopathy and Graves' hyperthyroidism. V lost 2 bases to trimming and J lost 5 bases, with 12 bases between them. This CDR3 region has 14 residues. CDR1 MNHEY and CDR2 SVGEGT come from the germline V gene. RNA served as the template for amplifying TCR beta CDR3 regions. First-round RT-PCR relied on HTBI primers, and a second-round multiplex PCR came next. TCRdb recomputed calls from the multiplex PCR reads with MiXCR, one row per CDR3 protein. The table lists approximately 330,000 distinct CDR3 sequences, about a sixth of them singletons.

Sequencing used peripheral blood. The TCR originated in an adult man with Graves' ophthalmopathy. The chain links TRBV6-2 or TRBV6-3 to TRBJ2-5, with D hard to call. The CDR3 here is CASSYRLSWETQYF. For the CDR3, the DNA is TGTGCCAGCAGTTACCGGCTCTCCTGGGAGACCCAGTACTTC.